The 8 T cell receptor beta chains below all came from one sample that was sequenced in a study of T cell responses to AZD1222 COVID-19 vaccine. Libraries were prepared by immunoSEQ multiplex PCR; TCRdb keeps only in-frame clonotypes and omits some of them. The table has about 70,000 clones, 90% seen once. Source: peripheral blood, taken 28 days after the second AZD1222 dose. The receptors shown here come from an adult who received the AZD1222 COVID-19 vaccine.

This sequence joins TRBV6-5 and TRBJ1-2; tentatively, D is TRBD1 (5 bases). The CDR3 consists of 15 residues. Trimming took off 6 bases at V and 2 bases at J, with 16 bases between the two ends. Looked up from germline, CDR1 is MNHEY and CDR2 is SVGAGI. CDR3 region: CASSRGTQENYGYTF. CDR3 DNA sequence: TGTGCCAGCAGCCGGGGGACGCAGGAAAACTATGGCTACACCTTC.

The chain is built from TRBV3-1 (or the pseudogene TRBV3-2) and TRBJ1-1; D is unresolved. CDR1 and CDR2 from the germline V gene are LGHDT and YNNKEL (reference sequence). The ends were cut back, 4 bases at V and 5 bases at J, with 8 bases in the middle. This CDR3 is 12 amino acids long. The CDR3 DNA reads TGTGCCAGCAGCCTCGGGAGGACTGAAGCTTTCTTT. It codes for CASSLGRTEAFF.

This rearrangement joins TRBV10-3 to TRBJ1-1; weak D call: TRBD1 (5 bases). V lost 8 bases and J lost 7, with 17 bases in between. The CDR3 length is 13 residues. Per the germline V gene, CDR1 is ENHRY and CDR2 is SYGVKD. CDR3 DNA sequence: TGTGCCATCGGCGGGGGAGGTAACGGTGAAGCTTTCTTT. The encoded protein is CAIGGGGNGEAFF.

The chain recombines TRBV6-5 with TRBJ1-3; D is uncertain. The CDR3 totals 16 residues. Per germline, CDR1 MNHEY and CDR2 SVGAGI. Between the trimmed V and J ends, which lost 2 bases and 0 bases, there was a span of 11 bases. DNA for the CDR3: TGTGCCAGCAGTTACCTTGCGCCGGGCTCTGGAAACACCATATATTTT. Its translation is CASSYLAPGSGNTIYF.

The chain recombines TRBV2 with TRBJ1-6; TRBD1 matches at 9 bases. The junction had 3 bases not matched to a gene; V was cut back by 10 bases and J by 8 bases. This CDR3 spans 12 amino acids. Germline V lookup: CDR1 SNHLY, CDR2 FYNNEI. This chain's CDR3 is CAKGTGHSPLHF. The CDR3 DNA reads as TGTGCCAAAGGGACAGGGCATTCACCCCTCCACTTT.

This chain joins TRBV7-9 and TRBJ1-2; D not resolved. CDR3 length: 14 residues. Germline V gene sequence: CDR1 SEHNR, CDR2 FQNEAQ (reference sequence). V lost 1 base and J 4 bases, leaving 10 bases between the germline ends. In DNA form, the CDR3 reads TGTGCCAGCAGCTTAGGGCAGAGGAGCTATGGCTACACCTTC. It yields the protein CASSLGQRSYGYTF.

This chain uses TRBV6-5 with TRBJ1-3, with 8 bases identical to TRBD1. J was trimmed by 0 bases and V by 3 bases; bases with no gene match: 4. Germline CDR1 MNHEY, CDR2 SVGAGI. This CDR3 comprises 16 residues. The CDR3 loop is CASSYGQGSSGNTIYF. In nucleotides, the CDR3 is TGTGCCAGCAGTTATGGACAGGGCAGCTCTGGAAACACCATATATTTT.

V usage is TRBV20-1 and J usage is TRBJ2-1; D is perhaps TRBD2 (6 bases). The CDR3 runs 10 residues. Germline V CDR1 and CDR2: DFQATT, SNEGSKA (reference sequence). Trimming removed 6 bases at V and 13 bases at J, with 13 bases between. The CDR3 protein is CSAYRTTQFF. CDR3 coding DNA: TGCAGTGCCTACAGGACTACCCAGTTCTTC.